This T cell receptor (beta chain) was recorded in a study of blood T cell repertoires in COVID-19. Study at large: Acute and convalescent COVID-19 samples came from the United States, Italy and Spain. From T cells, B-cell-depleted T cells, or PBMCs came the material, which was cDNA or gDNA.

This CDR3 is 14 amino acids long. V lost 0 bases and J lost 4, with 8 bases in between. Per germline, CDR1 MNHEY and CDR2 SVGEGT. By frequency in the sample, this clone is medium-sized. Methods used by the authors: Using reference gene primer amplification, nucleated cell counts were estimated. This table comes from immunoSEQ multiplex PCR, and its TCRdb copy is limited to in-frame clones, with some not included. Clonal size and the V and J genes are those of that table, whereas D and trimming came from the DNA. The sample consists of about 67,000 clones, about nine tenths of them appearing once. The specimen sequenced was peripheral blood. This receptor was obtained from a man aged 50 to 59 with active COVID-19. The chain is built from TRBV6-2 or TRBV6-3 and TRBJ2-3, with D unclear. For the CDR3, the DNA is TGTGCCAGCAGTTACTCGAGGTCACCAGATACGCAGTATTTT. It translates to CASSYSRSPDTQYF.